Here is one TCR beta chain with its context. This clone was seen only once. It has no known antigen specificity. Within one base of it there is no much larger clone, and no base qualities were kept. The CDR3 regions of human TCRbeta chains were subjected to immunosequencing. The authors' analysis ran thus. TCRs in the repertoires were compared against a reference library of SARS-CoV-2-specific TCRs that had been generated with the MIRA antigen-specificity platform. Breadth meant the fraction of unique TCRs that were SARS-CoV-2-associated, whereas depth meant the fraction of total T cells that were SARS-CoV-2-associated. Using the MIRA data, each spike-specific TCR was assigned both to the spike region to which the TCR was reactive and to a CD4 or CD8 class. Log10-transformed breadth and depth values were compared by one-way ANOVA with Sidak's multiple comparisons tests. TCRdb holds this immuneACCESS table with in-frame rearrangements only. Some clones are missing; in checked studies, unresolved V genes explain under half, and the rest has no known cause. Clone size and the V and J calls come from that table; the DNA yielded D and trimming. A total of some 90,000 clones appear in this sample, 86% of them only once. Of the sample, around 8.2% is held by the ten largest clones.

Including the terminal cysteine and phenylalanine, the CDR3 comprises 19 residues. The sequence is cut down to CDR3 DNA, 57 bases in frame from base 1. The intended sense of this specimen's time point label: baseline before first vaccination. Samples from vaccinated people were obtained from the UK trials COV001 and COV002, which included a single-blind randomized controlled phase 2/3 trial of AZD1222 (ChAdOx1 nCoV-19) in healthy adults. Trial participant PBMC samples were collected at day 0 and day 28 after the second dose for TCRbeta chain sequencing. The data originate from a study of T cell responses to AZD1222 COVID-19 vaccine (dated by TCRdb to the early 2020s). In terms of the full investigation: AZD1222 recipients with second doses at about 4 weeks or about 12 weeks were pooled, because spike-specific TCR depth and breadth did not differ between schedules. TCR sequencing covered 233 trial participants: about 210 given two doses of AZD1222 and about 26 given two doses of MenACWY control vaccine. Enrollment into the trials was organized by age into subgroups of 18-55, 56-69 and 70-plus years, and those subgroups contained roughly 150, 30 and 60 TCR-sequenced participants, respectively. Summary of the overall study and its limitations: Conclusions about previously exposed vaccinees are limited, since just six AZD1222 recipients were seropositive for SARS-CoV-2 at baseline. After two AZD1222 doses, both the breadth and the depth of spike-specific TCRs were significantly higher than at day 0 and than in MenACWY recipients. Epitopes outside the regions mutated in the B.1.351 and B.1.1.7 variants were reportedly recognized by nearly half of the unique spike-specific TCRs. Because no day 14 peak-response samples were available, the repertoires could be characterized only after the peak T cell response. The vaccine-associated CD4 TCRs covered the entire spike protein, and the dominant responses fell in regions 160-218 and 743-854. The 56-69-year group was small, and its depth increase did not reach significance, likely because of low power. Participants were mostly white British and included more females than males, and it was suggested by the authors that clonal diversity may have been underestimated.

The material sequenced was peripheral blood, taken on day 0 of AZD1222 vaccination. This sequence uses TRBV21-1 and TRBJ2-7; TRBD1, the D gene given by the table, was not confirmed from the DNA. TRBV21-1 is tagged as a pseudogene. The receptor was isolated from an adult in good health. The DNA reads TGTGCCAGCAGCCCTGCGAGTCCTAAAATACAGGAGCCCAGTTTCGAGCAGTACTTC. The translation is CASSPASPKIQEPSFEQYF.